The clone carrying this T cell receptor (beta chain) is deemed large (0.1 to 1%) by its frequency. TCRdb re-called the 10x single-cell sequencing reads and catalogs CDR3 proteins one per entry, DNA excluded. The sample's table shows just over 350 distinct CDR3 sequences. CDR1 is SGHTA and CDR2 is FQGNSA in the germline V gene. CDR3 size: 14 residues. The data originate from a study of CD8 T cells in cerebrospinal fluid in Alzheimer's disease. On the study more broadly: CSF T cell clonal expansion was assessed by plate-based nested PCR and droplet-based sequencing.

Biomarkers including neurofilament, amyloid-beta and tau confirmed neurodegeneration in the patients. The specimen sequenced was cerebrospinal fluid. The source is a human donor with mild cognitive impairment. The gene calls are TRBV7-2 and TRBJ2-3; with no DNA, the TCRdb D assignment of TRBD2 cannot be verified. The chain's CDR3 is CASSPGLAVTTQYF.